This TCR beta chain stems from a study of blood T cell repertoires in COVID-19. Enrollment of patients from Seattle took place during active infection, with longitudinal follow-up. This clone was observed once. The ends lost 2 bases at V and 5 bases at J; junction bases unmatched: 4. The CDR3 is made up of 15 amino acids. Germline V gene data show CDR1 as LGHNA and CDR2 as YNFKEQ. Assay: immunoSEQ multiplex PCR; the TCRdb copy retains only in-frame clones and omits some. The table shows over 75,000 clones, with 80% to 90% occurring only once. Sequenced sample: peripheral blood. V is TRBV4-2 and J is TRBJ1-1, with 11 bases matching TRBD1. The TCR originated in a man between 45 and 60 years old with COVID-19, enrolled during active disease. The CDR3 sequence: CASSQRDRGETEAFF. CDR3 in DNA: TGTGCCAGCAGCCAAAGGGACAGGGGGGAAACTGAAGCTTTCTTT.